This is a list of T cell receptor beta chains from one sample in a study of naive and memory T cell subsets. TCRdb re-called the UMI-ligation and nested PCR reads through MiXCR, storing one row per CDR3 protein. Among roughly 91,000 distinct CDR3 sequences listed, roughly 14% were seen once. The material sequenced was central memory CD4+ T cells from blood. The receptors here all came from a human donor in good health. Each CDR3 is given with its conserved first and last residue. D genes are given only for firm matches. Not all rows give a size; the values are once, few, many and, for expanded clones, a class.

size | J | V | D | DNA | CDR3
many | TRBJ2-1 | TRBV25-1 | . | TGTGCCAGCAGGATCTCCCCGGGTAATGAGCAGTTCTTC | CASRISPGNEQFF
few | TRBJ2-2 | TRBV30 | . | TGTGCCTGGAGCGTTGGGGTGAACACCGGGGAGCTGTTTTTT | CAWSVGVNTGELFF
many | TRBJ1-2 | TRBV28 | . | TGTGCCAGCAGTTTTGGGGGCACTAACTATGGCTACACCTTC | CASSFGGTNYGYTF
. | TRBJ1-6 | TRBV5-6 | TRBD1 | TGTGCCAGCAGCCTGACAGGACAGGGGAAAGATTCACCCCTCCACTTT | CASSLTGQGKDSPLHF
. | TRBJ1-2 | TRBV30 | . | TGTGCCTGGAGTGTAGGACAGCTCTATGGCTACACCTTC | CAWSVGQLYGYTF
many | TRBJ1-5 | TRBV20-1 | . | TGCAGTGCTAGTGGGGCCGACAGGTATCAGCCCCAGCATTTT | CSASGADRYQPQHF
few | TRBJ2-3 | TRBV3-1 | . | TGTGCCAGCAGGCGAGGAGATACGCAGTATTTT | CASRRGDTQYF
. | TRBJ1-1 | TRBV20-1 | . | TGCAGTGCTAGAGATCAGGGACGGCGGAACACTGAAGCTTTCTTT | CSARDQGRRNTEAFF
. | TRBJ2-3 | TRBV29-1 | TRBD2 | TGCAGCGTTGAAGGAAAACTAGCGGGAGATACCTTGAGCACAGATACGCAGTATTTT | CSVEGKLAGDTLSTDTQYF
many | TRBJ2-5 | TRBV12-3/TRBV12-4 | . | TGTGCCAGCAGTTTCGGCCCCGAGGCAGGACAACAGTACTTC | CASSFGPEAGQQYF
many | TRBJ2-2 | TRBV29-1 | . | TGCAGCGTTGCTCGCAGACACTCGAACACCGGGGAGCTGTTTTTT | CSVARRHSNTGELFF
few | TRBJ1-1 | TRBV27 | . | TGTGCCAGCAGTTCAACCCCGTGGACTGAAGCTTTCTTT | CASSSTPWTEAFF
few | TRBJ2-1 | TRBV7-2 | . | TGTGCCAGCAGCCAGACGGGGGAAGTTGGGGGGAATGAGCAGTTCTTC | CASSQTGEVGGNEQFF
. | TRBJ2-4 | TRBV29-1 | . | TGCTCGGGGGCAGGGGACTCTGGAAACATTCAGTACTTC | CSGAGDSGNIQYF
. | TRBJ2-3 | TRBV20-1 | . | TGCAGTGCAGCTACAAATACGCAGTATTTT | CSAATNTQYF
many | TRBJ1-3 | TRBV29-1 | . | TGCAGCGTTGCGAAGGTTGGAAACACCATATATTTT | CSVAKVGNTIYF
few | TRBJ1-2 | TRBV12-5 | TRBD1 | TGTGCTAGTGCCCCGACGGGGACAGGGAATGGCTACACCTTC | CASAPTGTGNGYTF
. | TRBJ1-5 | TRBV2 | . | TGTGCCAGCAGTGAAATGGCGGGCGCTGATAGCAATCAGCCCCAGCATTTT | CASSEMAGADSNQPQHF
. | TRBJ2-6 | TRBV5-1 | TRBD1 | TGCGCCAGCAGCACCCAGGAGGCTTCGGGGGACAGGACCTTCTCTGGGGCCAACGTCCTGACTTTC | CASSTQEASGDRTFSGANVLTF
many | TRBJ2-5 | TRBV5-1 | . | TGCGCCAGCAGCTTGGAGGGCCGAGATGAGACCCAGTACTTC | CASSLEGRDETQYF
few | TRBJ2-7 | TRBV29-1 | TRBD2 | TGCAGCGTTGGGACTAGCGAAGCCTACGAGCAGTACTTC | CSVGTSEAYEQYF
. | TRBJ2-5 | TRBV18 | . | TGTGCCAGCTCACTCGGGGCGTCGGGGGAGACCCAGTACTTC | CASSLGASGETQYF
many | TRBJ2-6 | TRBV6-5 | . | TGTGCCAGCAGTTACAACGGACGGTCCTCTGGGGCCAACGTCCTGACTTTC | CASSYNGRSSGANVLTF
many | TRBJ2-1 | TRBV5-1 | TRBD2 | TGCGCCAGCAGCTTTTCGGTCCAGCGGGGGAGCTCCTACAATGAGCAGTTCTTC | CASSFSVQRGSSYNEQFF
few | TRBJ2-1 | TRBV10-3 | TRBD2 | TGTGCCATCACCGGTGGACTAGCGGGAGGGAGCTCCTACAATGAGCAGTTCTTC | CAITGGLAGGSSYNEQFF
. | TRBJ1-1 | TRBV5-1 | . | TGCGCCAGCAGCTTAGGATCTGCGGGGGGCACTGAAGCTTTCTTT | CASSLGSAGGTEAFF
. | TRBJ2-7 | TRBV20-1 | TRBD2 | TGCAGTGCCGCCCCACTAGCGGTCTCCTACGAGCAGTACTTC | CSAAPLAVSYEQYF
. | TRBJ2-1 | TRBV9 | TRBD1 | TGTGCCAGCAGCGTTTGGGACAGGGGTGATAATGAGCAGTTCTTC | CASSVWDRGDNEQFF
. | TRBJ1-1 | TRBV18 | . | TGTGCCAGCTCAACTAATCCAGGGGACCCTGAAGCTTTCTTT | CASSTNPGDPEAFF
. | TRBJ1-1 | TRBV6-1 | . | TGTGCCAGCAGTGATAATAGACAACCTCTTACTGAAGCTTTCTTT | CASSDNRQPLTEAFF
. | TRBJ2-7 | TRBV11-2 | . | TGTGCCAGCAGCTTATCCGCGCCCGCCTACGAGCAGTACTTC | CASSLSAPAYEQYF
many | TRBJ1-5 | TRBV6-1 | TRBD1 | TGTGCCAGCAGGCGACAGGGGAATAGCAATCAGCCCCAGCATTTT | CASRRQGNSNQPQHF
few | TRBJ1-1 | TRBV7-2 | . | TGTGCCAGCAGCCCAGGTGGACGGAGGTCGGTGGCTTTCTTT | CASSPGGRRSVAFF
once | TRBJ2-1 | TRBV12-3/TRBV12-4 | TRBD1 | TGTGCCAGCAGCCCGGGGACGAGACAGGGGCGAGGCAATGAGCAGTTCTTC | CASSPGTRQGRGNEQFF
few | TRBJ2-3 | TRBV18 | . | TGTGCCAGCTCACCAGTAGCAGATACGCAGTATTTT | CASSPVADTQYF
. | TRBJ1-5 | TRBV5-5 | . | TGTGCCAGCAGCTTGTACGGCTGGAGCAATCAGCCCCAGCATTTT | CASSLYGWSNQPQHF
many | TRBJ2-7 | TRBV20-1 | . | TGCAGTGCTAGTCAGGGGTCGATATCCTACGAGCAGTACTTC | CSASQGSISYEQYF
few | TRBJ2-1 | TRBV11-3 | . | TGTGCCAGCAGCCCAAATAGCGGCTACTCCTACAATGAGCAGTTCTTC | CASSPNSGYSYNEQFF